This is a list of T cell receptor beta chains from one sample in a study of shared clonotypes between healthy human individuals. Sequencing was performed with immunoSEQ multiplex PCR; in TCRdb, only in-frame clones are kept and a portion is missing. This table has 1.5 million to 2.5 million clones, about 95% appearing once. Material for sequencing was naive CD8+ T cells sorted from blood. The receptor source for this set is a man aged 18 to 30 in good health. Each CDR3 is given with its conserved first and last residue. D genes are given only for firm matches. Expanded clones are given a class, and other clones once, few, many or no size at all.

TGTGCCATCATGGCATCCTCCTACGAGCAGTACTTC	CAIMASSYEQYF	12	-	TRBV10-3	TRBJ2-7	-
TGTGCCAGCAGTTACTCGGAGGGGACAAAAGGCTACACCTTC	CASSYSEGTKGYTF	14	-	TRBV6-5	TRBJ1-2	-
TGTGCCTGGAGTGGGCATGGATCCTACGAGCAGTACTTC	CAWSGHGSYEQYF	13	-	TRBV30	TRBJ2-7	-
TGTGCCAGCAGTTCTTTATCAGGGGAGCAGTTCTTC	CASSSLSGEQFF	12	-	TRBV6-5	TRBJ2-1	-
TGTGCCTCGTCGGGACCCCAGTTAGGAAAACTGTTTTTT	CASSGPQLGKLFF	13	-	TRBV30	TRBJ1-4	-
TGTGCCAGCAGCCAAGTAGGTGGTAATATCTACGAGCAGTACTTC	CASSQVGGNIYEQYF	15	-	TRBV16	TRBJ2-7	-
TGTGCCAGCAGTTTGGGGGCCGGTCTTGCTGAGACCCAGTACTTC	CASSLGAGLAETQYF	15	-	TRBV28	TRBJ2-5	-
TGCGCCAGCAGCTCACGGGACTTGAGCTCCTACAATGAGCAGTTCTTC	CASSSRDLSSYNEQFF	16	-	TRBV5-1	TRBJ2-1	-
TGCGCCAGCAGTGACGGGGACCCCTCCTACGAGCAGTACTTC	CASSDGDPSYEQYF	14	-	TRBV10-1	TRBJ2-7	-
TGTGCCAGCAGTTACGCTGACTCTATGGTCGGGGAGCTGTTTTTT	CASSYADSMVGELFF	15	-	TRBV6-5	TRBJ2-2	-
TGCAGCGTGCTAGCGGGTATTTATGAAAAACTGTTTTTT	CSVLAGIYEKLFF	13	-	TRBV29-1	TRBJ1-4	-
TGTGCCAGCAGCTTAGGAGGGGCCCAGGACAAAAACATTCAGTACTTC	CASSLGGAQDKNIQYF	16	-	TRBV7-9	TRBJ2-4	-
TGCAGCGTAACAGCTGGGGGCGAGCAGTACTTC	CSVTAGGEQYF	11	-	TRBV29-1	TRBJ2-7	-
TGTGCCAGCAGCATAGGGGCAGGAGCATACGAGCAGTACTTC	CASSIGAGAYEQYF	14	-	TRBV6-6	TRBJ2-7	-
TGTGCCAGCAGCTTGGCGTCCTCCTACGAGCAGTACTTC	CASSLASSYEQYF	13	-	TRBV5-4	TRBJ2-7	-
TGTGCCAGCAGCCCGACGACGGGGGGCAACAAGGAGACCCAGTACTTC	CASSPTTGGNKETQYF	16	-	TRBV7-9	TRBJ2-5	-
TGCGCCAGCAGCACCCCCGGGACAGTATACGTCGGGGAGACCCAGTACTTC	CASSTPGTVYVGETQYF	17	TRBD1	TRBV5-1	TRBJ2-5	-
TGTGCCAGCAGTTTATCCCCCGGGACAGGGGAAGAGACCCAGTACTTC	CASSLSPGTGEETQYF	16	TRBD1	TRBV27	TRBJ2-5	once
TGTGCCAGCAGTCCCTACGGGGGGGCGGTCTACAATGAGCAGTTCTTC	CASSPYGGAVYNEQFF	16	TRBD2	TRBV6-4	TRBJ2-1	-
TGTGCCAGCCTCTTAGACAGGCCCTATAATTCACCCCTCCACTTT	CASLLDRPYNSPLHF	15	-	TRBV27	TRBJ1-6	-
TGTGCCACCAGCAGGTCTTCAGGGACCGGTGAGCAGTTCTTC	CATSRSSGTGEQFF	14	-	TRBV15	TRBJ2-1	-
TGCGCCATTGAAAGACAGCCCAGGCAGGGTGAAGCTTTCTTT	CAIERQPRQGEAFF	14	-	TRBV10-1	TRBJ1-1	-
TGTGCCTGGAGTTCGACGACAGGGGAGCAGTACTTC	CAWSSTTGEQYF	12	TRBD1	TRBV30	TRBJ2-7	-
TGTGCCCGGGATTTTAAGGAGACCCAGTACTTC	CARDFKETQYF	11	-	TRBV30	TRBJ2-5	-
TGTGCCAGCAGCCCATTCGGGGGGGTAGAGACCCAGTACTTC	CASSPFGGVETQYF	14	TRBD2	TRBV5-4	TRBJ2-5	-
TGTGCCAGCAGCTTTTATTTTGGACAGTCCTACGAGCAGTACTTC	CASSFYFGQSYEQYF	15	-	TRBV7-2	TRBJ2-7	-
TGTGCCAGCAGTACCCGGGACAGCTTTTCCTACAATGAGCAGTTCTTC	CASSTRDSFSYNEQFF	16	TRBD1	TRBV27	TRBJ2-1	-
TGTGCCAGCAGCTTAGAAGCGGGGGGGCCTTACAATGAGCAGTTCTTC	CASSLEAGGPYNEQFF	16	TRBD2	TRBV13	TRBJ2-1	-
TGCGCCAGCAGCTGGGCTAGCGGGGGGGCCGGGGATACGCAGTATTTT	CASSWASGGAGDTQYF	16	TRBD2	TRBV5-1	TRBJ2-3	once
TGTGCCAGCAGCCATTACGGGACGCTGGCTAGCACAGATACGCAGTATTTT	CASSHYGTLASTDTQYF	17	-	TRBV7-8	TRBJ2-3	-
TGCGCCAGCGGTCAGTCAACAGGGGGCAATCAGCCCCAGCATTTT	CASGQSTGGNQPQHF	15	TRBD1	TRBV10-2	TRBJ1-5	-
TGTGCCAGCAGCTCCAGACTAGCGGATTACGAGCAGTACTTC	CASSSRLADYEQYF	14	TRBD2	TRBV5-4	TRBJ2-7	-
TGTGCCAGCAGCCCCCTCCAGGGGGGCCCCTACAATGAGCAGTTCTTC	CASSPLQGGPYNEQFF	16	-	TRBV7-9	TRBJ2-1	-
TGCAGCGCTAGGACAGCATACAATGAGCAGTTCTTC	CSARTAYNEQFF	12	-	TRBV29-1	TRBJ2-1	-
TGTGCCAGCAGTGATGAGGGACTAGCGATATACGAGCAGTACTTC	CASSDEGLAIYEQYF	15	TRBD2	TRBV2	TRBJ2-7	-
TGCGCCAGCAGCTTGGTTGGGAACGGCTACACCTTC	CASSLVGNGYTF	12	-	TRBV5-1	TRBJ1-2	-